Below, one T cell receptor beta chain is given with its context. The antigen is unknown. These data come from a study of monozygotic twins with cystic fibrosis. Overall study findings and caveats: Monozygotic CF twins shared more identical nucleotide clonotypes than unrelated patients. Shared CDR3 numbers were not associated with age, concordance or severity.

V was shortened by 3 bases and J by 4 bases, with 8 bases between the two germline ends. CDR3 length equals 13 residues. CDR1 and CDR2 (germline): LNHNV, YYDKDF (reference sequence). Clones were read by immunoSEQ multiplex PCR, and TCRdb kept only the in-frame ones, dropping some. The sample carries 30,000 to 35,000 clones, around 96% recorded once. This receptor was identified in a girl aged 2 to 9 with cystic fibrosis. The sample comprised blood. The rearrangement links TRBV15 to TRBJ2-3; D is uncertain. This CDR3 reads CATSSTRSDTQYF. The CDR3 DNA sequence: TGTGCCACCAGCAGTACGAGGTCAGATACGCAGTATTTT.